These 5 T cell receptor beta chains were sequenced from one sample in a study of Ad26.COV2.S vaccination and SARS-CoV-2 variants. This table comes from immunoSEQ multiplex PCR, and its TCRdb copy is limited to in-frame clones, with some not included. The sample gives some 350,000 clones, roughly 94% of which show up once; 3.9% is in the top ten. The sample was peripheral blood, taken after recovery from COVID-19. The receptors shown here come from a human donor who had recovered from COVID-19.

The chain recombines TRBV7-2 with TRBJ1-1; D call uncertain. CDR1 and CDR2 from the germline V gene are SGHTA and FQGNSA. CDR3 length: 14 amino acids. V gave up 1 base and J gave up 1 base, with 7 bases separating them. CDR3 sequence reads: CASSLDRANTEAFF. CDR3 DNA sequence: TGTGCCAGCAGCTTAGATAGAGCGAACACTGAAGCTTTCTTT.

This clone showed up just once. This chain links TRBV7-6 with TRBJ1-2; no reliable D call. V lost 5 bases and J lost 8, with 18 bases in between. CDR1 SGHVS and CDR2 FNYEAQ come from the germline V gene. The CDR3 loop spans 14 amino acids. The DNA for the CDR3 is TGTGCCAGCAGCCCCGGGTCGGGGTTCAGGGGCTACACCTTC. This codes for CASSPGSGFRGYTF.

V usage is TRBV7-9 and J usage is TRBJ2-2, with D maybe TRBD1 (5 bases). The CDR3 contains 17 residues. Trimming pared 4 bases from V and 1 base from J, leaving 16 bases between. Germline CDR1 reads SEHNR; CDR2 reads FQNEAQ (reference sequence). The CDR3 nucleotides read TGTGCCAGCAGCTCCCCCCCCGCAGACAGGAACACCGGGGAGCTGTTTTTT. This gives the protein CASSSPPADRNTGELFF.

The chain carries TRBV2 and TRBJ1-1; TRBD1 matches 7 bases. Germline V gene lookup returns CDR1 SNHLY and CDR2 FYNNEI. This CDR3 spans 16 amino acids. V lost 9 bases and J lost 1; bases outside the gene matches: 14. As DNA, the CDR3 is TGTGCCAGTATGCGGACAGGACTCGGGCCGAACACTGAAGCTTTCTTT. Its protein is CASMRTGLGPNTEAFF.

The CDR3 nucleotides are TGTGCCAGCAGCACGGGTCTATCCTACGAGCAGTACTTC. Translated, it gives CASSTGLSYEQYF. The chain is built from TRBV6-5 and TRBJ2-7, with D unresolved. The CDR3 extends over 13 amino acids. The germline V gene has CDR1 MNHEY and CDR2 SVGAGI. With 6 bases removed from V and 1 base from J, the gap between germline ends came to 10 bases.